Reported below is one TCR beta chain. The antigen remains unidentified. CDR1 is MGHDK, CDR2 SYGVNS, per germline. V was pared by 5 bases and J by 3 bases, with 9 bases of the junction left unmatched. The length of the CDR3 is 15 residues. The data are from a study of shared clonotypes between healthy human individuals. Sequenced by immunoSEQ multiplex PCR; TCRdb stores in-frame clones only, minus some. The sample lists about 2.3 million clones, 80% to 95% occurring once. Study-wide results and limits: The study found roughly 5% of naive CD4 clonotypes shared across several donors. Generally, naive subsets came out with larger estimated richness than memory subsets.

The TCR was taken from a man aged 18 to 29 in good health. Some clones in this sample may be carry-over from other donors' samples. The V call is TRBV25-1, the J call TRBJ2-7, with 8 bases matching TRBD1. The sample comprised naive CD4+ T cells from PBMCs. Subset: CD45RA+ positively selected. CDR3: CASSPTQGGGYEQYF. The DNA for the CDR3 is TGTGCCAGCAGTCCCACACAGGGGGGAGGCTACGAGCAGTACTTC.